This T cell receptor (beta chain) was found in a study of T cell responses to AZD1222 COVID-19 vaccine. Germline CDR1 is MDHEN and CDR2 is SYDVKM. V dropped 3 bases and J dropped 3; count of bases not matched to a gene: 1. The CDR3 runs to 14 residues. Sequencing was performed with immunoSEQ multiplex PCR; in TCRdb, only in-frame clones are kept and a portion is missing. The table includes 80,000 to 95,000 clones, 90% detected once. The chain employs TRBV28 and TRBJ1-2, with TRBD1 matching 10 bases. The specimen comprised peripheral blood, sampled 28 days after the second AZD1222 dose. The source of this sequence is an adult who received the AZD1222 COVID-19 vaccine. CDR3 region: CASSFGQGDYGYTF. In nucleotides, the CDR3 is TGTGCCAGCAGTTTTGGACAGGGGGACTATGGCTACACCTTC.